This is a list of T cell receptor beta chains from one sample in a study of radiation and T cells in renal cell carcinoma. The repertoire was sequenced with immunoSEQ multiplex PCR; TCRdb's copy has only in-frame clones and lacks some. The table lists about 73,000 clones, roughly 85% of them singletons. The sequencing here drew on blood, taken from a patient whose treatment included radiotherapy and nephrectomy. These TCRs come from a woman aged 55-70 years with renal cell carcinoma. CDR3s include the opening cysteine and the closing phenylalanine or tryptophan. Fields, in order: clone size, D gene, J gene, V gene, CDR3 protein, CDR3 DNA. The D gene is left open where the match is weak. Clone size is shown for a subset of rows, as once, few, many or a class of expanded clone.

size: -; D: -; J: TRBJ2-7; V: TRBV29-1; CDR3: CSAYDSWVSYEQYF; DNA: TGCAGCGCATATGACAGCTGGGTCTCCTACGAGCAGTACTTC
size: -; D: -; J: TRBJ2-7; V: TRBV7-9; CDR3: CASSDYRGAMDEQYF; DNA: TGTGCCAGCAGCGATTACCGGGGGGCAATGGACGAGCAGTACTTC
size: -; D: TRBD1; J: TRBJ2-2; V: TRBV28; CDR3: CATRGRGELFF; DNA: TGTGCCACGAGGGGGCGCGGGGAGCTGTTTTTT
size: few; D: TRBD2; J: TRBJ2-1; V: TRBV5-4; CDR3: CASSFRGDEQFF; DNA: TGTGCCAGCAGCTTCCGGGGGGATGAGCAGTTCTTC
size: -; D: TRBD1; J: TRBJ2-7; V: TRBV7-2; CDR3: CASSFRTGDEQYF; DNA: TGTGCCAGCAGCTTCCGGACAGGCGACGAGCAGTACTTC
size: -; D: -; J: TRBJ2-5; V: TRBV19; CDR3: CASRLTGLYQETQYF; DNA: TGTGCCAGTAGACTGACAGGTCTGTACCAAGAGACCCAGTACTTC
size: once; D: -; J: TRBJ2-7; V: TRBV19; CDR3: CASSGVGVPRSYEQYF; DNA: TGTGCCAGTAGTGGGGTCGGGGTTCCCCGCTCCTACGAGCAGTACTTC
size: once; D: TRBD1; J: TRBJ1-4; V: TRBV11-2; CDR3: CASSLDWGQGSEKLFF; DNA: TGTGCCAGCAGCTTAGATTGGGGACAGGGTAGTGAAAAACTGTTTTTT
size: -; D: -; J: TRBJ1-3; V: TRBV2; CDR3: CASSEGGYLFGNTIYF; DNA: TGTGCCAGCAGTGAGGGCGGTTACCTCTTCGGAAACACCATATATTTT
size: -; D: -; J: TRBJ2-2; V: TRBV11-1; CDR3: CASSLDTGVNRKAGELFF; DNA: TGTGCCAGCAGCCTAGATACGGGAGTTAACCGAAAGGCCGGGGAGCTGTTTTTT
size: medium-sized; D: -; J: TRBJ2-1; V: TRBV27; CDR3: CASSFGVPNEQFF; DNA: TGTGCCAGCAGTTTCGGGGTACCGAATGAGCAGTTCTTC
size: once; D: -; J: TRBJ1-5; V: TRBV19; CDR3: CASTAGLAPNQPQHF; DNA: TGTGCCAGTACCGCCGGGTTGGCCCCCAATCAGCCCCAGCATTTT
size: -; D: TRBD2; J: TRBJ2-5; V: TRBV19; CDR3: CATSIYGGRQETQYF; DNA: TGTGCCACTAGTATCTACGGGGGGAGGCAAGAGACCCAGTACTTC
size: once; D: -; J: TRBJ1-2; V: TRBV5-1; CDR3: CASSLVANYGYTF; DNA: TGCGCCAGCAGCTTGGTTGCGAACTATGGCTACACCTTC
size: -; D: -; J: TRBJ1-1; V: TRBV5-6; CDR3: CASSSGGGREAFF; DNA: TGTGCCAGCAGCTCGGGCGGGGGCCGAGAAGCTTTCTTT
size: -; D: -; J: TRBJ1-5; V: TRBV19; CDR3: CASSIGGSNQPQHF; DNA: TGTGCCAGTAGTATTGGGGGGAGCAATCAGCCCCAGCATTTT
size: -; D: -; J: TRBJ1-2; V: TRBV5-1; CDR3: CASSPADRNINYGYTF; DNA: TGCGCCAGCTCCCCCGCGGACAGAAACATTAACTATGGCTACACCTTC
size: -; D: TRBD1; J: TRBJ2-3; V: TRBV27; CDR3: CASSRDSTQYF; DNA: TGTGCCAGCAGTCGGGACAGTACGCAGTATTTT
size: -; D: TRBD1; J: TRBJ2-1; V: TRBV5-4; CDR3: CASSTPGQRPNEQFF; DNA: TGTGCCAGCAGCACGCCGGGACAGCGTCCAAATGAGCAGTTCTTC
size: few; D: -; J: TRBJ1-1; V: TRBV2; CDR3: CASSPGLLNTEAFF; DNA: TGTGCCAGCAGTCCAGGACTGTTGAACACTGAAGCTTTCTTT
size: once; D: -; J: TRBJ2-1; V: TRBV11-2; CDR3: CASSFGANEQFF; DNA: TGTGCCAGCAGCTTTGGGGCGAATGAGCAGTTCTTC
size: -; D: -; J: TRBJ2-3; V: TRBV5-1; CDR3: CASSPVSSTDTQYF; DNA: TGCGCCAGCAGCCCCGTTAGCAGCACAGATACGCAGTATTTT
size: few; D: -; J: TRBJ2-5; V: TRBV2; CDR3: CARDLTRYQETQYF; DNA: TGTGCCCGCGACCTCACACGCTACCAAGAGACCCAGTACTTC
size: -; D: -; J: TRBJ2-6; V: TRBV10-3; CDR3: CAISERAVTTWPGANVLTF; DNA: TGTGCCATCAGTGAAAGGGCGGTCACTACCTGGCCTGGGGCCAACGTCCTGACTTTC